This record covers a single TCR beta chain. Antigen specificity is unknown. This specimen belongs to a study of blood T cells in healthy people across ages. Regarding the study as a whole: Roughly linearly, TCR beta diversity per million T cells fell as age increased. Higher diversity and more naive CD4+ cells were features of long-lived donors, compared to aged donors.

V shed 8 bases, J shed 6 bases, and the junction held 13 bases outside the gene matches. The length of the CDR3 is 15 residues. Germline V lookup: CDR1 KGHSH, CDR2 LQKENI. Next came a second PCR, run for roughly 6 to 11 cycles, which used a sample-barcoded 5' primer along with a J-beta primer mix. TCRdb fed the 5' RACE reads into MiXCR, producing one record per CDR3 protein. The profile covers around 870,000 distinct CDR3 sequences, with 25% to 35% appearing a single time and around a sixth taken by the ten largest. This chain links TRBV18 with TRBJ2-7; TRBD1 matches at 10 bases. Sequenced sample: blood. The clonotype originates from an elderly woman in good health. DNA for the CDR3: TGTGCCAGCAGTGCCTCCGGGACAGGGGTGGCCGAGCAGTACTTC. Its protein product is CASSASGTGVAEQYF.